The present TCR beta chain was sequenced within a study of blood T cell repertoires in COVID-19. Overall study context: COVID-19 samples collected from the United States, Italy and Spain covered acute and convalescent phases.

Trimming shortened V by 10 bases and J by 7 bases, and 19 bases separated the two germline ends. Germline CDR1 SNHLY, CDR2 FYNNEI. The CDR3 contains 14 residues. In the authors' methods: By means of reference gene primer amplification, nucleated cell counts were estimated. Libraries were prepared by immunoSEQ multiplex PCR; TCRdb keeps only in-frame clonotypes and omits some of them. That table furnishes V, J and clone size, whereas the DNA furnished D and trimming. The data contain 380,000 or so clones, roughly 88% of them singletons. Residents of around 24 US areas, aged about 18 to 89 years, made up the participants. Categorization into cohorts depended on clinical history that participants reported.

Material: PBMCs or T cells enriched from blood (not recorded which). This clonotype was sampled from a woman in her thirties or forties with acute COVID-19. This chain connects TRBV2 to TRBJ1-4; tentative D call: TRBD1 (5 bases). The CDR3 here is CATRGGGIREKLFF. CDR3 nucleotide sequence: TGTGCCACCCGCGGGGGGGGAATACGTGAAAAACTGTTTTTT. The whole variable domain, remainder taken from reference TRBV2 and TRBJ1-4, is EPEVTQTPSHQVTQMGQEVILRCVPISNHLYFYWYRQILGQKVEFLVSFYNNEISEKSEIFDDQFSVERPDGSNFTLKIRSTKLEDSAMYFCATRGGGIREKLFFGSGTQLSVL.